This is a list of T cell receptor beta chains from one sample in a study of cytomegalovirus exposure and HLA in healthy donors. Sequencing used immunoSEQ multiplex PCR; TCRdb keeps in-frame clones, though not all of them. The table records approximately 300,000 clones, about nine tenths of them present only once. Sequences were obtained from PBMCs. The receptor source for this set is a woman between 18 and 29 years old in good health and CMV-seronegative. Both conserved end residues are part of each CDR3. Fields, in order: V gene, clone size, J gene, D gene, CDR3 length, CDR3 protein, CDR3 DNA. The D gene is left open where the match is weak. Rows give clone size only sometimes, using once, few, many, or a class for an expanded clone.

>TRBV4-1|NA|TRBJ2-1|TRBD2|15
CASSPLAGGINEQFF
TGCGCCAGCAGCCCCCTAGCGGGAGGGATAAATGAGCAGTTCTTC
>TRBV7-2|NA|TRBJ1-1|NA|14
CASSGGHQNTEAFF
TGTGCCAGCAGCGGGGGACATCAGAACACTGAAGCTTTCTTT
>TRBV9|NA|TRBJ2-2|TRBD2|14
CASSTGGSTGELFF
TGTGCCAGCAGCACCGGGGGGAGTACCGGGGAGCTGTTTTTT
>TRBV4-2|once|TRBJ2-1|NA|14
CASSQVSGYNEQFF
TGTGCCAGCAGCCAAGTATCAGGATACAATGAGCAGTTCTTC
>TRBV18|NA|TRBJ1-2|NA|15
CASSPDGGTNYGYTF
TGTGCCAGCTCACCTGACGGGGGGACGAACTATGGCTACACCTTC
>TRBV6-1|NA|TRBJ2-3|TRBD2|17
CASSQVAGAEPTDTQYF
TGTGCCAGCAGTCAAGTAGCGGGAGCGGAACCCACAGATACGCAGTATTTT
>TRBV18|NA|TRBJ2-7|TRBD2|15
CASSPPTSGAYEQYF
TGTGCCAGCTCACCACCAACTAGCGGAGCCTACGAGCAGTACTTC
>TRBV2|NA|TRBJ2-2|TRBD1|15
CASLRDSPIAGELFF
TGTGCCAGCCTCAGGGACAGCCCCATCGCCGGGGAGCTGTTTTTT
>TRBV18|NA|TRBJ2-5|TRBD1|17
CASSPGQGKGIQETQYF
TGTGCCAGCTCACCCGGACAGGGGAAAGGGATCCAAGAGACCCAGTACTTC
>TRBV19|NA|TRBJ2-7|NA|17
CASSPTTGLRRGYEQYF
TGTGCCAGTAGTCCCACTACCGGCTTAAGACGGGGCTACGAGCAGTACTTC
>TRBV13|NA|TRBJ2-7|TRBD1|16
CASSFRRTGYGYEQYF
TGTGCCAGCAGCTTTCGGCGGACAGGGTACGGCTACGAGCAGTACTTC
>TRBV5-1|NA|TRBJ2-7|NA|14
CASSSGSSGYEQYF
TGCGCCAGCAGCTCCGGTTCTTCGGGCTACGAGCAGTACTTC
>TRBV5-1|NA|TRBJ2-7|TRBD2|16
CASSLLGTSVSYEQYF
TGCGCCAGCAGTCTCCTTGGGACTAGCGTATCCTACGAGCAGTACTTC
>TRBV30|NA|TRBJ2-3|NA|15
CAWSAPYRNTDTQYF
TGTGCCTGGAGTGCCCCCTACCGAAACACAGATACGCAGTATTTT
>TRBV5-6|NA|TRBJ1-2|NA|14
CASSLYVVAGSYTF
TGTGCCAGCAGCTTGTATGTTGTAGCGGGGAGCTACACCTTC
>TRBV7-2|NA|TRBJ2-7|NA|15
CASSLGRVSTTEQYF
TGTGCCAGCAGCTTAGGTAGAGTTTCCACTACCGAGCAGTACTTC
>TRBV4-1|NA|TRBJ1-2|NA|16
CASSQDPGTFDYGYTF
TGCGCCAGCAGCCAAGACCCTGGGACATTTGACTATGGCTACACCTTC
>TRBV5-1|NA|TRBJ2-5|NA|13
CASSLERVETQYF
TGCGCCAGCAGCTTGGAACGGGTGGAGACCCAGTACTTC
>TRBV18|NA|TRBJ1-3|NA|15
CASSQQGSTGNTIYF
TGTGCCAGCTCACAACAGGGTTCTACAGGAAACACCATATATTTT
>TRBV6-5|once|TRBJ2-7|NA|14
CASGMRTASYEQYF
TGTGCCAGCGGGATGAGGACAGCATCCTACGAGCAGTACTTC
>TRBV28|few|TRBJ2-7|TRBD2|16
CASSRSGGGAGGGQYF
TGTGCCAGCAGTCGTAGCGGGGGCGGAGCGGGAGGAGGGCAGTACTTC
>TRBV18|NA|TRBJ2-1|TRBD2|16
CASSDIKRGLNNEQFF
TGTGCCAGCTCGGACATCAAGCGGGGTCTCAACAATGAGCAGTTCTTC
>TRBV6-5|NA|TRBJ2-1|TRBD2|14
CASRLAGVDNEQFF
TGTGCCAGCAGACTAGCGGGAGTTGACAATGAGCAGTTCTTC
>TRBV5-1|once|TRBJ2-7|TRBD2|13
CASSAGLDYEQYF
TGCGCCAGCAGCGCGGGACTAGACTACGAGCAGTACTTC
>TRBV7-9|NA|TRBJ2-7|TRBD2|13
CASSLGGTYEQYF
TGTGCCAGCAGCTTGGGGGGGACCTACGAGCAGTACTTC
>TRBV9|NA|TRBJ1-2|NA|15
CASSLDPTDNYGYTF
TGTGCCAGCAGCTTAGACCCAACAGATAACTATGGCTACACCTTC
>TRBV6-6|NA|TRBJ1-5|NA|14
CASSLSGPRQPQHF
TGTGCCAGCAGTTTATCAGGGCCCCGTCAGCCCCAGCATTTT
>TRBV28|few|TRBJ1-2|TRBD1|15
CASRPVTGSRGGYTF
TGTGCCAGCAGACCCGTGACAGGGAGCAGAGGGGGCTACACCTTC
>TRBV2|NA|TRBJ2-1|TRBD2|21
CASSVSSRGYSGSGRDNEQFF
TGTGCCAGCAGTGTCTCCTCACGGGGGTATAGCGGGAGCGGTCGGGACAATGAGCAGTTCTTC
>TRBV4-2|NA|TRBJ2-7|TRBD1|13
CASSQDPGGEQYF
TGTGCCAGCAGCCAAGATCCAGGGGGCGAGCAGTACTTC
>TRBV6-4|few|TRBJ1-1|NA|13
CASRIGENTEAFF
TGTGCCAGCAGGATCGGGGAAAACACTGAAGCTTTCTTT
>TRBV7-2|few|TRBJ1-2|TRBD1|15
CASTTPQGAFDGYTF
TGTGCCAGCACCACCCCCCAGGGGGCCTTCGATGGCTACACCTTC
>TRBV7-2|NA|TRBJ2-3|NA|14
CASSSNPITDTQYF
TGTGCCAGCAGCTCCAATCCAATTACAGATACGCAGTATTTT
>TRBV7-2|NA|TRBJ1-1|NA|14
CASSLVWRDTEAFF
TGTGCCAGCAGCTTAGTTTGGAGGGACACTGAAGCTTTCTTT
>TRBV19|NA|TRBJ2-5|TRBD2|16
CASSIGQAGGRETQYF
TGTGCCAGTAGTATAGGCCAAGCGGGAGGGCGAGAGACCCAGTACTTC
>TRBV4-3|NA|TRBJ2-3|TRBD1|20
CASSHKMSPRYTGGTDTQYF
TGCGCCAGCAGCCACAAAATGTCCCCCCGTTATACAGGGGGCACAGATACGCAGTATTTT
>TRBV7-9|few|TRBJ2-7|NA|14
CASSLVAGSGEQYF
TGTGCCAGCAGCTTAGTGGCGGGATCGGGCGAGCAGTACTTC
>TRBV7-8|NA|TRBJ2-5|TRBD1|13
CASSRDRGETQYF
TGTGCCAGCAGCCGTGACAGGGGAGAGACCCAGTACTTC
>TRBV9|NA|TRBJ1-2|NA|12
CASGSQNYGYTF
TGTGCCAGCGGGTCACAGAACTATGGCTACACCTTC
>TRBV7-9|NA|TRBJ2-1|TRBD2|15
CASSIGLAGKGEQFF
TGTGCCAGCAGCATTGGACTAGCGGGAAAGGGTGAGCAGTTCTTC
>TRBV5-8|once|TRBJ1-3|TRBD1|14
CASSRRGQGNTIYF
TGTGCCAGCAGCCGAAGGGGACAGGGAAACACCATATATTTT
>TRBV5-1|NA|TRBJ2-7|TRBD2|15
CASSPPLAGGGEQYF
TGCGCCAGCAGCCCACCCTTAGCGGGAGGGGGCGAGCAGTACTTC
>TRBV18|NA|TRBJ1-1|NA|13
CASSPPGNTEAFF
TGTGCCAGCTCGCCCCCAGGGAACACTGAAGCTTTCTTT
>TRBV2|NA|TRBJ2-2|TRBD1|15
CASSRQGPNTGELFF
TGTGCCAGCAGTAGACAGGGGCCGAACACCGGGGAGCTGTTTTTT
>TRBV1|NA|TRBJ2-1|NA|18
CTSSQEIDPAGIWCEQFF
TGCACCAGCAGCCAAGAGATCGACCCAGCGGGAATCTGGTGTGAGCAGTTCTTC
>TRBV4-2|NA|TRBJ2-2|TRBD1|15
CASSQGETGVRELFF
TGTGCCAGCAGCCAAGGGGAGACAGGGGTGCGGGAGCTGTTTTTT